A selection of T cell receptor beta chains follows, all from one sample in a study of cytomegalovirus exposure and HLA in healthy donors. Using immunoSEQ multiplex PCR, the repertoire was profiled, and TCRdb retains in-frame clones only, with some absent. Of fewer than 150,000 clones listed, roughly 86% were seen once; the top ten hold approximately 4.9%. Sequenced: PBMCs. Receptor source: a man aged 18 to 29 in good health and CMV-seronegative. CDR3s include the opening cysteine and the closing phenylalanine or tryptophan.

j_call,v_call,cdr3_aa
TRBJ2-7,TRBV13,CASSLGSAYEQYF
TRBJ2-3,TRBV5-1,CASSLMGGVPPDTQYF
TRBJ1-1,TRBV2,CASPRSNTEAFF
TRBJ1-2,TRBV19,CASNSGGVEANYGYTF
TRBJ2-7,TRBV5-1,CASSGDSFYEQYF
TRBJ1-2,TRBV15,CATSRDLGYQAKGYTF
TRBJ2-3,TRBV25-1,CASSEAATDTQYF
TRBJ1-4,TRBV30,CASGAGKSNEKLFF
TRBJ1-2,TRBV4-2,CASSQVEGAWYGYTF
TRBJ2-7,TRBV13,CASSSSGTGRGKGSYEQYF
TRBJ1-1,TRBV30,CAWSPGNTEAFF
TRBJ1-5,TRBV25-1,CASSDFGGNQPQHF
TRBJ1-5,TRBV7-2,CASSAIQGSQPQHF
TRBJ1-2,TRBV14,CAIGRGEGYTF
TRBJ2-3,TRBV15,CATSRDTRQDTQYF
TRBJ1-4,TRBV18,CASSPPGRATNEKLFF
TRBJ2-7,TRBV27,CASSPLGGEQYF
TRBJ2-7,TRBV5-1,CASSLGLAGDEPSPYEQYF
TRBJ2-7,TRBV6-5,CASSYFGDSYEQYF
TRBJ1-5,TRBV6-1,CASSEAAGLNQPQHF
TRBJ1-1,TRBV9,CASSVEGGTGNTEAFF
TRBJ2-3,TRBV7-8,CASSFSGRVDTQYF
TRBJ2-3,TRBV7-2,CASSLELAGDTDTQYF
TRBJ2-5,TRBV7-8,CASSLANRGLIHVETQYF
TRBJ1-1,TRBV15,CATSTWGQGRTEAFF
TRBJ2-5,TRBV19,CASKQQGVVETQYF
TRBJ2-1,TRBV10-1,CASSESRAGLDHNEQFF
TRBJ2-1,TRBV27,CASSLLGTIEQFF
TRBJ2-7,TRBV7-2,CASSQSGYEQYF
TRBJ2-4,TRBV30,CAWADRGGGYIQYF
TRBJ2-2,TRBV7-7,CASSYSPNTGELFF
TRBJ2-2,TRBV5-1,CASSLARGRTGELFF
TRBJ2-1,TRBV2,CASSADRENEQFF
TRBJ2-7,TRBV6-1,CASSEADSSYEQYF
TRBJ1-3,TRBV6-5,CASSSRGKGSGNTIYF
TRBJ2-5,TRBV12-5,CASGPGTGGQETQYF
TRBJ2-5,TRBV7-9,CASSLVSGQETQYF
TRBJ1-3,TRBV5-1,CASSEQGANTIYF
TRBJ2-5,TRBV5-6,CASSTWATRETQYF
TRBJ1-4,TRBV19,CASSRRQSNEKLFF
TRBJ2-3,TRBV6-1,CASSEAPSGGASRTDTQYF
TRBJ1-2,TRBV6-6,CASSAKSTDGYTF
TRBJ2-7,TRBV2,CASSEEPFLAGGSYEQYF
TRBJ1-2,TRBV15,CATSTPRGADEGGYGYTF
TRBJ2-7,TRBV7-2,CASSLDMAYEQYF
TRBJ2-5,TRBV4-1,CASSQEDSVAETQYF
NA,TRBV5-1,CASSLRGTGSDEQYF
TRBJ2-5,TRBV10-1,CASSQLAGARETQYF
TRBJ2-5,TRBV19,CASSIAGGEETQYF
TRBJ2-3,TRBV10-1,CASSESAGGGTDTQYF
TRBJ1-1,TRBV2,CASSEESQGFMNTEAFF
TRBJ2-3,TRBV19,CATSGSTDTQYF